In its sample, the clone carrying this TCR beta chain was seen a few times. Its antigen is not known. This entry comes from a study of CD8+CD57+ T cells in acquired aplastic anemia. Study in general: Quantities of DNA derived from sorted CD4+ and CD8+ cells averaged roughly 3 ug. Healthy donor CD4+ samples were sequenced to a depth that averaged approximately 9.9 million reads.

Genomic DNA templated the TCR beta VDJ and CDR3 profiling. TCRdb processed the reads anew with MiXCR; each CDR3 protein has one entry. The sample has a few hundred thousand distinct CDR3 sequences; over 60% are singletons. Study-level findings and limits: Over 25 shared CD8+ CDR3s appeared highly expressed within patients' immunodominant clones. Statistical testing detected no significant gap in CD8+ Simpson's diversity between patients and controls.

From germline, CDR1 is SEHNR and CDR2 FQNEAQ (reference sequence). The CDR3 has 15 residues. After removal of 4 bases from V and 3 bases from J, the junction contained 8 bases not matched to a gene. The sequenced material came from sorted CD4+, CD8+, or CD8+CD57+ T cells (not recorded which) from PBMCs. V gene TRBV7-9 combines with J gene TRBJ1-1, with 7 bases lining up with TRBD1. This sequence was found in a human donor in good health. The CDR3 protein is CASSSTRGRDTEAFF. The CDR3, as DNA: TGTGCCAGCAGCTCCACAAGGGGGCGGGACACTGAAGCTTTCTTT.